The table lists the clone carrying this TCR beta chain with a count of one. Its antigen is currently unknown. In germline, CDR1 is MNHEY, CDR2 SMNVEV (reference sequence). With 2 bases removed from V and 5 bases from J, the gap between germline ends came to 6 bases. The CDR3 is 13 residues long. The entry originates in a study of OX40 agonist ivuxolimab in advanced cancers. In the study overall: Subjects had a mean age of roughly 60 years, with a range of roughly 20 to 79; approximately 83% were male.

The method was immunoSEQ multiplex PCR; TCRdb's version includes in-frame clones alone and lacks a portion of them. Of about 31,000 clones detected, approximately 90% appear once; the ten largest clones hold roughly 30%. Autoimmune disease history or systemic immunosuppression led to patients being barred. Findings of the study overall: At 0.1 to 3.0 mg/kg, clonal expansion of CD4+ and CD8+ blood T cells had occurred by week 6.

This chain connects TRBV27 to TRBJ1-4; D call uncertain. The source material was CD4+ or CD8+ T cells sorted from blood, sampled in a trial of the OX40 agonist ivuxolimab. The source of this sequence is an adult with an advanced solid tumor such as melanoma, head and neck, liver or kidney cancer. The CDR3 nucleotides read TGTGCCAGCAGTTTAAGGGCGAATGAAAAACTGTTTTTT. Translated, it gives CASSLRANEKLFF.